Below are 24 T cell receptor beta chains sequenced from a single sample in a study of early T cells in non-severe SARS-CoV-2 infection. MiXCR, applied by TCRdb to the 5' RACE reads, yields one record per CDR3 protein. The table records approximately 30,000 distinct CDR3 sequences, 5.4% of them present only once. The sample comprised whole blood. Source of these receptors: an adult who was a healthcare worker with PCR-confirmed SARS-CoV-2 infection or an uninfected control (not recorded which).

In this sample, this clonotype is medium-sized (0.01 to 0.1%). This rearrangement joins TRBV19 to TRBJ1-6; D not resolved. The CDR3 runs to 16 residues. V lost 4 bases and J 7 bases, leaving 17 bases between the germline ends. Germline lookup yields CDR1 LNHDA and CDR2 SQIVND (reference sequence). The CDR3 DNA is TGTGCCAGTAGTACACCAGGTTTCGGCCGAAATTCACCCCTCCACTTT. Translated: CASSTPGFGRNSPLHF.

This clonotype has a handful of counts. The rearrangement links TRBV11-3 to TRBJ2-7; the match to TRBD1 covers 9 bases. This CDR3 region has 13 residues. CDR1 is SGHNT and CDR2 is YENEEA in the germline V gene. J lost 4 bases, V lost 10 bases, and 8 bases had no gene match. CDR3 bases: TGTGCCACCTCCGGGACAGGGCTATACGAGCAGTACTTC. Its translation is CATSGTGLYEQYF.

This chain joins TRBV19 and TRBJ2-1, with TRBD2 matching over 10 bases. The junction had 5 bases not matched to a gene; V was cut back by 3 bases and J by 0 bases. The CDR3 runs to 17 residues. The germline V gene has CDR1 LNHDA and CDR2 SQIVND (reference sequence). This CDR3 is CASSIQRGGTSYNEQFF. The CDR3 DNA reads as TGTGCCAGTAGTATTCAGCGGGGGGGGACCTCCTACAATGAGCAGTTCTTC.

There are many counts of this clonotype. The rearrangement joins TRBV20-1 to TRBJ1-1; 12 bases align to TRBD1. The CDR3 is 16 residues long. Germline loops: CDR1 DFQATT, CDR2 SNEGSKA (reference sequence). With V trimmed by 5 bases and J by 2 bases, 9 bases remained unmatched. The CDR3 loop reads CSADSGQGAVNTEAFF. CDR3 nucleotides: TGCAGTGCTGATTCGGGACAGGGGGCGGTTAACACTGAAGCTTTCTTT.

This clonotype was counted only a few times. The chain links TRBV9 to TRBJ2-2; D possibly corresponds to TRBD2 (7 bases). The germline CDR1 and CDR2 sequences are SGDLS and YYNGEE. This CDR3 is built from 16 residues. V dropped 2 bases and J dropped 3 bases, with 14 bases sitting between them. In DNA, the CDR3 is TGTGCCAGCAGCGTTTACGGGGGGCTGGACACCGGGGAGCTGTTTTTT. This codes for CASSVYGGLDTGELFF.

The table lists this clonotype with many counts. Mismatch with germline at one junction end may stem from a read error. The chain links TRBV7-7 to TRBJ1-4; D ambiguous. Germline assignment: CDR1 SSHAT and CDR2 FNYEAQ (reference sequence). This CDR3 has 15 residues. The CDR3 protein is CASSPLRRGSEKLFF. The CDR3 nucleotides read TGTGCTAGCAGCCCCCTCAGAAGAGGGAGTGAAAAACTGTTTTTT.

This clonotype was counted once. A much bigger clone sits one base away, suggesting this may be a read error. This chain uses TRBV7-2 with TRBJ1-2; 11 bases align to TRBD1. From germline, CDR1 is SGHTA and CDR2 FQGNSA. There are 14 residues in the CDR3. The CDR3, as DNA: TGTGCCGGCAGCAGGGACAGGGGGTACTATGGCTACACCTTC. Protein product: CAGSRDRGYYGYTF.

This clonotype was seen repeatedly, ten times or more. V is TRBV7-9 and J is TRBJ1-1, with 8 bases matching TRBD1. Trimming at V came to 2 bases and at J to 4 bases, leaving 3 bases not matched to a gene. The CDR3 contains 14 residues. Germline CDR1 and CDR2: SEHNR and FQNEAQ (reference sequence). CDR3 region: CASSLQGAGTEAFF. CDR3 coding DNA: TGTGCCAGCAGCTTACAGGGGGCGGGCACTGAAGCTTTCTTT.

This clonotype has a handful of counts. The chain links TRBV2 to TRBJ2-7; the D gene is possibly TRBD1 (6 bases). In germline, CDR1 is SNHLY, CDR2 FYNNEI. The CDR3 sequence is 13 residues long. V lost 6 bases and J lost 5, with 14 bases in between. The CDR3 sequence: CASRPTGSHEQYF. The CDR3 bases are TGTGCCAGCAGGCCCACAGGGTCCCACGAGCAGTACTTC.

This clonotype has just a few counts. CDR3: CASSLGGGESYNSPLHF. In nucleotides, the CDR3 is TGTGCCAGCAGCTTAGGAGGGGGAGAGTCCTATAATTCACCCCTCCACTTT. The genes are TRBV13 and TRBJ1-6, with TRBD1 as a possible D gene (6 bases). Germline lookup yields CDR1 PRHDT and CDR2 FYEKMQ (reference sequence). Trimming took off 0 bases at V and 1 base at J, with 10 bases between the two ends. The CDR3 totals 17 residues.

This clonotype was recorded at least ten times. This sequence joins TRBV6-5 and TRBJ2-3; D unresolved. CDR1 is MNHEY, CDR2 SVGAGI, per germline. The CDR3 runs 11 residues. Trimming took off 2 bases at V and 6 bases at J, with 3 bases between the two ends. The CDR3 bases are TGTGCCAGCAGTTACAGGGATACGCAGTATTTT. It yields the protein CASSYRDTQYF.

The chain is built from TRBV13 and TRBJ1-1, with D perhaps TRBD1 (6 bases). Per germline, CDR1 PRHDT and CDR2 FYEKMQ (reference sequence). The V end was cut by 5 bases, the J end by 6 bases, with 13 bases between. This CDR3 contains 13 residues. DNA for the CDR3: TGTGCCAGCAGCCCCCGCAGGGGCGCTGAAGCTTTCTTT. Protein sequence: CASSPRRGAEAFF.

This clonotype was observed a handful of times. The rearrangement links TRBV7-9 to TRBJ1-1; no firm D call. The CDR3 has 12 amino acids. Germline values: CDR1 SEHNR, CDR2 FQNEAQ (reference sequence). V was shortened by 5 bases and J by 9 bases, with 13 bases between the two germline ends. This chain's CDR3 is CASSRMGQKAFF. DNA of the CDR3: TGTGCCAGCAGCAGAATGGGCCAGAAAGCTTTCTTT.

V usage is TRBV20-1 and J usage is TRBJ1-2; a weak D match, TRBD1 (5 bases). The V and J ends lost 6 bases and 4 bases respectively, with 15 bases between them. The CDR3 length is 13 residues. The V gene's germline CDR1 is DFQATT and CDR2 SNEGSKA (reference sequence). CDR3 in amino acids: CSAVAGSRYGYTF. Written as DNA, the CDR3 is TGCAGTGCCGTTGCAGGGTCACGCTATGGCTACACCTTC.

This clonotype has ten or more counts. DNA of the CDR3: TGTGCCATCAGTGAGACAGGCCTCTACGAGCAGTACTTC. Translating it yields CAISETGLYEQYF. The chain is built from TRBV10-3 and TRBJ2-7; perhaps TRBD1 as D (5 bases). CDR3 length equals 13 residues. Germline-derived CDR1 and CDR2 are ENHRY and SYGVKD. Trimming took off 2 bases at V and 3 bases at J, with 8 bases between the two ends.

This clonotype was seen ten or more times. The chain joins TRBV7-2 to TRBJ1-1; possibly TRBD1 for D (6 bases). Trimming took 3 bases from V and 10 from J, leaving 21 bases between them. The germline gives CDR1 SGHTA, CDR2 FQGNSA. This CDR3 has 15 amino acids. CDR3 region: CASSFRQASHDGAFF. The CDR3 region has the DNA TGTGCCAGCAGCTTCCGACAGGCCTCCCATGATGGAGCTTTCTTT. The variable domain in full, with the rest retrieved from reference TRBV7-2 and TRBJ1-1, is GAGVSQSPSNKVTEKGKDVELRCDPISGHTALYWYRQSLGQGLEFLIYFQGNSAPDKSGLPSDRFSAERTGGSVSTLTIQRTQQEDSAVYLCASSFRQASHDGAFFGQGTRLTVV.

This clonotype has ten or more counts. J is TRBJ2-4 and V is TRBV21-1; the D call TRBD1 from the table was never checked on the DNA. TRBV21-1 is marked as a pseudogene. This CDR3 is built from 17 residues. In DNA form, the CDR3 reads TGTGCCAGCAGCGCCCGACAGAGGGGGCTAGCCAAAAACATTCAGTACTTC. This translates into CASSARQRGLAKNIQYF.

This clonotype was counted a few times. DNA for the CDR3: TGTGCCAGCAGCTGGGGGAGGGACAGGGGATCCGAGCAGTACTTC. This encodes CASSWGRDRGSEQYF. The chain links TRBV7-6 to TRBJ2-7; 10 bases map to TRBD1. Germline V CDR1 and CDR2: SGHVS, FNYEAQ. The CDR3 loop spans 15 amino acids. J was trimmed by 6 bases and V by 4 bases; bases with no gene match: 9.

This clonotype appeared a few times. The V and J genes are TRBV5-1 and TRBJ2-3; D not certain. This CDR3 contains 12 residues. Trimming cost V 1 base and J 5 bases, with 5 bases left between them. Germline CDR1 SGHRS, CDR2 YFSETQ. The CDR3, as DNA: TGCGCCAGCAGCTTGAATGGAGATACGCAGTATTTT. This encodes CASSLNGDTQYF.

This clonotype was counted only a few times. The genes are TRBV10-3 and TRBJ2-7; possibly TRBD1 for D (5 bases). Trimming removed 3 bases at V and 3 bases at J, with 9 bases between. Germline V gene lookup returns CDR1 ENHRY and CDR2 SYGVKD. The CDR3 runs to 13 residues. CDR3 loop: CAISEGANYEQYF. The CDR3 nucleotides read TGTGCCATCAGTGAAGGGGCAAACTACGAGCAGTACTTC.

This clonotype was counted at least ten times. The V gene is TRBV28, the J gene TRBJ1-2, with D possibly TRBD1 on 5 matching bases. Trimming left V 1 base short and J 1 base short, with 19 bases between. The CDR3 is 18 residues long. Germline V lookup: CDR1 MDHEN, CDR2 SYDVKM. CDR3 in amino acids: CASSLSGHPAGNNYGYTF. The CDR3 DNA reads TGTGCCAGCAGTTTATCCGGACACCCTGCTGGGAATAACTATGGCTACACCTTC.

CDR3 coding DNA: TGCGCCAGCAGCTTGGGCCACCTGAACACTGAAGCTTTCTTT. It encodes CASSLGHLNTEAFF. The chain recombines TRBV5-1 with TRBJ1-1, with unresolved D. Trimming took 0 bases from V and 0 from J, leaving 6 bases between them. Germline V lookup: CDR1 SGHRS, CDR2 YFSETQ. CDR3 length: 14 residues.

This clonotype was seen repeatedly, ten times or more. This sequence joins TRBV7-3 and TRBJ2-2; unclear D gene. V was trimmed by 5 bases and J by 4 bases, leaving 14 bases between them. CDR3 size: 15 residues. The germline V gene encodes CDR1 SGHTA and CDR2 FQGTGA. As DNA, the CDR3 is TGTGCCAGCAGCGCCGGGCAGGTTATCACCGGGGAGCTGTTTTTT. Amino acids: CASSAGQVITGELFF.

The rearrangement links TRBV2 to TRBJ2-2; D unclear. Looked up from germline, CDR1 is SNHLY and CDR2 is FYNNEI. The V and J ends lost 11 bases and 4 bases respectively, with 17 bases between them. CDR3 length: 14 amino acids. CDR3 loop: CASSRAPVTGELFF. In DNA form, the CDR3 reads TGTGCCTCCTCCCGGGCACCGGTCACCGGGGAGCTGTTTTTT.